This T cell receptor beta chain was identified during a study of ipilimumab plus nivolumab after autologous stem cell transplantation. Study-level points and caveats: The authors say TCR, Treg and microbiome findings warrant further study.

This table comes from immunoSEQ multiplex PCR, and its TCRdb copy is limited to in-frame clones, with some not included. The sample holds about 83,000 clones, 83% seen once. With respect to this clone: The target antigen is unknown.

After removal of 0 bases from V and 5 bases from J, the junction contained 5 bases not matched to a gene. The CDR3 covers 16 residues. Germline CDR1 ENHRY, CDR2 SYGVKD. The chain uses TRBV10-3 and TRBJ2-3, with 10 bases fitting TRBD2. The sequenced sample was PBMCs, obtained in a trial of ipilimumab plus nivolumab as post-transplant consolidation. This sequence originates from a male donor with diffuse large B-cell lymphoma. CDR3 sequence: CAISESAGGRGDTQYF. In nucleotides, the CDR3 is TGTGCCATCAGTGAGTCAGCGGGGGGGCGGGGAGATACGCAGTATTTT.